This T cell receptor beta chain stems from a study of T cells in Graves' hyperthyroidism and ophthalmopathy. Overall study context: Peripheral blood was acquired at first diagnosis, ahead of any therapy whatsoever.

General study findings and limits: Ophthalmopathy was model-predicted a median roughly six months pre-onset.

In its sample, this clonotype was seen a few times. The antigen remains undetermined. It was RNA transcripts that yielded the amplified TCR beta CDR3 regions. The HTBI primer set drove a first-round RT-PCR of the TCR CDR3. TCRdb independently ran MiXCR on the multiplex PCR reads; one entry per CDR3 protein. This sample has 700,000 to 950,000 distinct CDR3 sequences, with about a third found just once. Reasons for excluding patients were uncontrolled infection, other autoimmune disease, pregnancy or lactation. This clonotype was sampled from a middle-aged woman with Graves' hyperthyroidism. The sample comprised blood.

The chain's CDR3 is CASSLAQFYNDGRNTEAFF. CDR3 nucleotide sequence: TGTGCCAGCAGCTTAGCGCAGTTTTACAATGACGGAAGGAACACTGAAGCTTTCTTT. The chain has TRBV7-9 and TRBJ1-1; D ambiguous. The CDR3 has 19 amino acids. In germline, CDR1 is SEHNR, CDR2 FQNEAQ (reference sequence). Trimming cost V 0 bases and J 1 base, with 21 bases left between them.